This T cell receptor beta chain was profiled in a study of blood T cell repertoires in COVID-19. This clone appeared once. Sequencing was performed with immunoSEQ multiplex PCR; in TCRdb, only in-frame clones are kept and a portion is missing. Of 150,000 or so clones listed, roughly 84% are singletons. Unmatched junction bases numbered 4, after V lost 2 bases and J lost 7 bases. Germline CDR1 is MDHEN and CDR2 is SYDVKM. The CDR3 runs to 14 residues. The V gene is TRBV28, the J gene TRBJ1-5; 8 nucleotides align to TRBD1. The clonotype originates from a man younger than 35 with active or convalescent COVID-19. Sample: peripheral blood. The CDR3 loop is CASSLIDRGQPQHF. The CDR3 DNA sequence: TGTGCCAGCAGTTTAATCGACAGGGGACAGCCCCAGCATTTT.